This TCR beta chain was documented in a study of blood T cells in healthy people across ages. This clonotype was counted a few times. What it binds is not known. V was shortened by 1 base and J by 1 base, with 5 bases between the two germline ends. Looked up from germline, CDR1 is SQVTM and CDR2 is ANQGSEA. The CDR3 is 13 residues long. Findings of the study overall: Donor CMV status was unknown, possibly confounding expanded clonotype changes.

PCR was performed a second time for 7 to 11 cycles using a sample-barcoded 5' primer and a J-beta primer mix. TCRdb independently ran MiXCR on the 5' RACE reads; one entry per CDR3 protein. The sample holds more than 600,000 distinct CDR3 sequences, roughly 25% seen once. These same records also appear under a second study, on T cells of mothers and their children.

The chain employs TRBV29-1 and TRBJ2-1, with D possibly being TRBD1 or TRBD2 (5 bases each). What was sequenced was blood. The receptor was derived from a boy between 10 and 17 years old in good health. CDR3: CSVEGGSYNEQFF. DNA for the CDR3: TGCAGCGTTGAAGGGGGGTCCTACAATGAGCAGTTCTTC.